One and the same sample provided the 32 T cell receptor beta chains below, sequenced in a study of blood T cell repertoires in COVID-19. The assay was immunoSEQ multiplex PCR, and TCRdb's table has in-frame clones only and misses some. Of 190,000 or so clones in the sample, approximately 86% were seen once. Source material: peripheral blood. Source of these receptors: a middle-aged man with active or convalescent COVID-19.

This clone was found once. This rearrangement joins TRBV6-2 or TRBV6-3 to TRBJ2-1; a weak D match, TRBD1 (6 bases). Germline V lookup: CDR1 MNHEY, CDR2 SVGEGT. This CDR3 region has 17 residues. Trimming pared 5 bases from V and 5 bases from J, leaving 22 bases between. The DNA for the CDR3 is TGTGCCAGCAGTCACCAGGTTACGAGACAGGCGGACAATGAGCAGTTCTTC. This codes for CASSHQVTRQADNEQFF.

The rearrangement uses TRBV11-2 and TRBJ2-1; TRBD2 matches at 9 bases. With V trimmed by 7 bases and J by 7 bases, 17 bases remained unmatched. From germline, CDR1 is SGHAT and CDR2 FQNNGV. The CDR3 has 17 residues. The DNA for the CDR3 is TGTGCCAGCAAAAGCGGGGGGACGAATCAGGAAGGTAATGAGCAGTTCTTC. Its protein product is CASKSGGTNQEGNEQFF.

CDR3 amino acids: CASSLLPTGTTYEQYF. For the CDR3, the DNA is TGCGCCAGCAGCCTACTCCCGACAGGGACGACCTACGAGCAGTACTTC. V usage is TRBV5-1 and J usage is TRBJ2-7, with TRBD1 matching over 7 bases. Unmatched junction bases numbered 12, after V lost 4 bases and J lost 2 bases. Germline V CDR1 and CDR2: SGHRS, YFSETQ. The CDR3 contains 16 residues.

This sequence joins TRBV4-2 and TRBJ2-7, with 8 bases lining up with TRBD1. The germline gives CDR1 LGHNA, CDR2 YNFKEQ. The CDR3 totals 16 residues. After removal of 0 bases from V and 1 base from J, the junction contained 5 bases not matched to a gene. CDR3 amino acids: CASSQERDRRSYEQYF. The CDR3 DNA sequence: TGTGCCAGCAGCCAAGAAAGGGACAGGCGTTCCTACGAGCAGTACTTC.

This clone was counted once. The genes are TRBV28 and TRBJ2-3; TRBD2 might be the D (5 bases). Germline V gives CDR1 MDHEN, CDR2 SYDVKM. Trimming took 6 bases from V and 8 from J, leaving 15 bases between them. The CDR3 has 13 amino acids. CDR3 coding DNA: TGTGCCAGCAGCACCACTACTAGGAGTACGCAGTATTTT. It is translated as CASSTTTRSTQYF.

In DNA form, the CDR3 reads TGTGCCAGCAGTGAACAGTATAGCAATCAGCCCCAGCATTTT. Its protein product is CASSEQYSNQPQHF. This chain uses TRBV6-1 with TRBJ1-5; D gene ambiguous. The germline V and J ends were trimmed by 2 bases and 0 bases, with 5 bases remaining between them. CDR1 is MNHNS, CDR2 SASEGT, per germline. The CDR3 consists of 14 residues.

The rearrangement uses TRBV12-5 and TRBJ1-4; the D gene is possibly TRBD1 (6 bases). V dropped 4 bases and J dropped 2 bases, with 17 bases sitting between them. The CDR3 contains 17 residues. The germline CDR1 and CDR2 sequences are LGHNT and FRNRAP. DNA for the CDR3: TGTGCTAGTGGTTCGAGAGGTCAGGGGTTGACTAATGAAAAACTGTTTTTT. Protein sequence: CASGSRGQGLTNEKLFF.

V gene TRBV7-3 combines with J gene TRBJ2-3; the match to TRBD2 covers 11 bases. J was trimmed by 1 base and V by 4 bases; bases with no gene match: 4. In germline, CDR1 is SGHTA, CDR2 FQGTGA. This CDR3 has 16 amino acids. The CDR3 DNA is TGTGCCAGCAGCTCACCGACTAGCGGGGGCACAGATACGCAGTATTTT. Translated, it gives CASSSPTSGGTDTQYF.

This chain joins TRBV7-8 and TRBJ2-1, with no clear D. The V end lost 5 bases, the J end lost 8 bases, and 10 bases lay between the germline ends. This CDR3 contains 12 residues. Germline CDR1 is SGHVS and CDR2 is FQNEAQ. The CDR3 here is CASSPGFDEQFF. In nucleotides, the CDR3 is TGTGCCAGCAGCCCCGGGTTCGATGAGCAGTTCTTC.

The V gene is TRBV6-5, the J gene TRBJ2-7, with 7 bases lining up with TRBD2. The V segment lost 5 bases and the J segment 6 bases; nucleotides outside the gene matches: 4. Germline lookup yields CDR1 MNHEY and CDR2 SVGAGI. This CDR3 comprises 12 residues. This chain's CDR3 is CASSRPGGEQYF. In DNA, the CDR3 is TGTGCCAGCAGTCGTCCGGGGGGCGAGCAGTACTTC.

This CDR3 reads CASSRTSGNEQFF. As DNA, the CDR3 is TGTGCCAGCAGCAGGACTAGCGGCAATGAGCAGTTCTTC. The gene calls are TRBV5-4 and TRBJ2-1, with 10 bases matching TRBD2. Per the germline V gene, CDR1 is SGHNT and CDR2 is YYREEE (reference sequence). This CDR3 spans 13 amino acids. The V and J ends lost 4 bases and 6 bases, in that order; junction bases with no gene match: 1.

The chain's CDR3 is CASRDRVGGYTF. The CDR3, as DNA: TGTGCCAGCAGGGACAGGGTGGGCGGCTACACCTTC. The chain couples TRBV5-4 to TRBJ1-2; 8 bases fit TRBD1. CDR3 size: 12 residues. Germline CDR1 and CDR2: SGHNT and YYREEE (reference sequence). J was trimmed by 8 bases and V by 5 bases; bases with no gene match: 5.

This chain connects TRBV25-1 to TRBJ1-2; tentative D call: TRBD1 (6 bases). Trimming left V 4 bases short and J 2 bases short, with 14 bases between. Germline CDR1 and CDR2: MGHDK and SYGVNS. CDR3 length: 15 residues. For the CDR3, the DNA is TGTGCCAGCAGTGTCGGGACATCTGAGAACTATGGCTACACCTTC. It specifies CASSVGTSENYGYTF.

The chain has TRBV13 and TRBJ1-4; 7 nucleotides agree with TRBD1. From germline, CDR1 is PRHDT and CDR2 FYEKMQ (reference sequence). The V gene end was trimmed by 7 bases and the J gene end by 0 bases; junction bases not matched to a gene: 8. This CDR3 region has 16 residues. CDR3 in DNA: TGTGCCAGCACCTACAGGGGAACCCCAACTAATGAAAAACTGTTTTTT. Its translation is CASTYRGTPTNEKLFF.

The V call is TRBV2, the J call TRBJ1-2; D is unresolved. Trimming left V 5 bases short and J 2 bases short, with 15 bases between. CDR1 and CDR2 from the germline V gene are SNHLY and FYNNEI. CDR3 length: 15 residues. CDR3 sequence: CASSLGPGGNYGYTF. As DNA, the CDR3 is TGTGCCAGCAGTCTTGGCCCCGGAGGAAACTATGGCTACACCTTC. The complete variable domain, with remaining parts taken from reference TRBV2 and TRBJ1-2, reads EPEVTQTPSHQVTQMGQEVILRCVPISNHLYFYWYRQILGQKVEFLVSFYNNEISEKSEIFDDQFSVERPDGSNFTLKIRSTKLEDSAMYFCASSLGPGGNYGYTFGSGTRLTVV.

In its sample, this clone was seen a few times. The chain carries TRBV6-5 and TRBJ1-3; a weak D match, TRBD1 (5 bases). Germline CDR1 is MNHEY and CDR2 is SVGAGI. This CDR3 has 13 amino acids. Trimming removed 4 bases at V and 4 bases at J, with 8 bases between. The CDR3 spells CASSSDTGNTIYF. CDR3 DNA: TGTGCCAGCAGTTCGGACACCGGAAACACCATATATTTT.

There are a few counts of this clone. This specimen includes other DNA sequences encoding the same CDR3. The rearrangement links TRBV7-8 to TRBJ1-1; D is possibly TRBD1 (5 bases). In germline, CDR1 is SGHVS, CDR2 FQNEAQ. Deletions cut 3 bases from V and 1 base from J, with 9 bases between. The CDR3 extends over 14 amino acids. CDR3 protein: CASSLGPGNTEAFF. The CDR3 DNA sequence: TGTGCCAGCAGCTTGGGGCCCGGGAACACTGAAGCTTTCTTT.

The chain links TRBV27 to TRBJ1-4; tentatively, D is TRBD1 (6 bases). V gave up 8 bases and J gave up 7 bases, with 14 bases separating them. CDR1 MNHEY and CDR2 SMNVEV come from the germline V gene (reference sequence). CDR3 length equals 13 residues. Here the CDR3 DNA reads TGTGCCAGCCCAACACAGGGATGTGAAAAACTGTTTTTT. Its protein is CASPTQGCEKLFF.

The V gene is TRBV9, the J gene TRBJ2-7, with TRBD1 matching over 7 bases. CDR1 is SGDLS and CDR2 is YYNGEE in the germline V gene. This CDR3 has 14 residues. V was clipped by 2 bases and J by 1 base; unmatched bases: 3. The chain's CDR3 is CASSVQGVSYEQYF. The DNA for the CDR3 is TGTGCCAGCAGCGTCCAGGGGGTTTCCTACGAGCAGTACTTC. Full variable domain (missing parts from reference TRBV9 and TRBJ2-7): DSGVTQTPKHLITATGQRVTLRCSPRSGDLSVYWYQQSLDQGLQFLIQYYNGEERAKGNILERFSAQQFPDLHSELNLSSLELGDSALYFCASSVQGVSYEQYFGPGTRLTVT.

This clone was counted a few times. CDR3 coding DNA: TGTGCCAGTAGTGACACCCCGGGGTCAGAGACCCAGTACTTC. Translating gives CASSDTPGSETQYF. The rearrangement links TRBV19 to TRBJ2-5; TRBD2 might be the D (5 bases). Germline V lookup: CDR1 LNHDA, CDR2 SQIVND (reference sequence). This CDR3 is 14 amino acids long. With 5 bases removed from V and 4 bases from J, the gap between germline ends came to 14 bases.

This chain's CDR3 is CASSSDSYEQYF. The DNA for the CDR3 is TGTGCCAGCAGTTCAGACAGCTACGAGCAGTACTTC. The rearrangement joins TRBV12-3 or TRBV12-4 to TRBJ2-7; D is perhaps TRBD1 (5 bases). This CDR3 is built from 12 residues. Trimming took 4 bases from V and 3 from J, leaving 7 bases between them.

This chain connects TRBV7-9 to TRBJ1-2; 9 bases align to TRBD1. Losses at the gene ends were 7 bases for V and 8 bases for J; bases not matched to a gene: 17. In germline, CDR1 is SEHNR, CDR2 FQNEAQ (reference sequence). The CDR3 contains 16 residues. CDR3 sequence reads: CASTNLRDREGEGYTF. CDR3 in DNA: TGTGCCAGCACCAACCTCCGGGACAGGGAGGGTGAAGGCTACACCTTC.

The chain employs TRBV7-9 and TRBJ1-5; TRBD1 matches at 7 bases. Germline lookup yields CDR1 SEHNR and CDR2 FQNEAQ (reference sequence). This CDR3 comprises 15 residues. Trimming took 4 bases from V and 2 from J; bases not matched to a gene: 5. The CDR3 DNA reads TGTGCCAGCAGCTCCGACAGGGTGGGCAATCAGCCCCAGCATTTT. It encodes CASSSDRVGNQPQHF.

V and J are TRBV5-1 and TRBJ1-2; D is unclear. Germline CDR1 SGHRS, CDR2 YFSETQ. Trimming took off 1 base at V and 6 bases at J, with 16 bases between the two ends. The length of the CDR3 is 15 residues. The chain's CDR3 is CASSLSGIRTHGYTF. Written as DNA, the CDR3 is TGCGCCAGCAGCTTGTCGGGGATTCGTACTCATGGCTACACCTTC. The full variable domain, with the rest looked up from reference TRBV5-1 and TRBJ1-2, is KAGVTQTPRYLIKTRGQQVTLSCSPISGHRSVSWYQQTPGQGLQFLFEYFSETQRNKGNFPGRFSGRQFSNSRSEMNVSTLELGDSALYLCASSLSGIRTHGYTFGSGTRLTVV.

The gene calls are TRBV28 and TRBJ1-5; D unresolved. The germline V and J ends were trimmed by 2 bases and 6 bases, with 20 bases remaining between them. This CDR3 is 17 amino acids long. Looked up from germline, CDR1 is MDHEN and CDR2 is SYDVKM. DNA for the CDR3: TGTGCCAGCAGTTTAGGGGTATCCGGGGTAAGCGGTCAGCCCCAGCATTTT. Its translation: CASSLGVSGVSGQPQHF.

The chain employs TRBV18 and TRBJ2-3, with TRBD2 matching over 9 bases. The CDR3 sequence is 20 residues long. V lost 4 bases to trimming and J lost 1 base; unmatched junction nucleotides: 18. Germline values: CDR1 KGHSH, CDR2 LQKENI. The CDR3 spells CASSQLAGASSLRGTDTQYF. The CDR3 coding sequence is TGTGCCAGCTCACAACTAGCGGGCGCCAGTTCACTACGGGGCACAGATACGCAGTATTTT.

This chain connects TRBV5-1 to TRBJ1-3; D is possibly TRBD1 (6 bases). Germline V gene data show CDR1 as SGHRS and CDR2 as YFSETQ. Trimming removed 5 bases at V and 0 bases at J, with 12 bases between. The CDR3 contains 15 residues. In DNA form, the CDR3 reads TGCGCCAGCAGTAGACAGGAGCCCTCTGGAAACACCATATATTTT. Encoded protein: CASSRQEPSGNTIYF.

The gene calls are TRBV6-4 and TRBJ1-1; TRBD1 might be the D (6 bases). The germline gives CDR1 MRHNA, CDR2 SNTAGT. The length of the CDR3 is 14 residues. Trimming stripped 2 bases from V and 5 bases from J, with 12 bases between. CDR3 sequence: CASSDTSRGTEAFF. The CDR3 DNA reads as TGTGCCAGCAGTGACACCAGCAGGGGAACTGAAGCTTTCTTT.

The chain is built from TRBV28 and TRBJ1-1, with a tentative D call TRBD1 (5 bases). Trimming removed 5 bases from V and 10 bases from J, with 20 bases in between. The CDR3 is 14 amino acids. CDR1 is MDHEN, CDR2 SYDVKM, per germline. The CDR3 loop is CASSTTTLGGAAFF. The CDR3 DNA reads TGTGCCAGCAGTACCACCACCCTTGGCGGGGCAGCTTTCTTT.

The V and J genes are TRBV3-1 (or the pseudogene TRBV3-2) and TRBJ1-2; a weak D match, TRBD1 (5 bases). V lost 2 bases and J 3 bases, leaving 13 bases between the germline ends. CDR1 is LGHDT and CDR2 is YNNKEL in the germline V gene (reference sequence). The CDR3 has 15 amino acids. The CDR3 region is CASSQSNRPDYGYTF. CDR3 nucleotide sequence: TGTGCCAGCAGCCAAAGCAACAGGCCTGACTATGGCTACACCTTC.

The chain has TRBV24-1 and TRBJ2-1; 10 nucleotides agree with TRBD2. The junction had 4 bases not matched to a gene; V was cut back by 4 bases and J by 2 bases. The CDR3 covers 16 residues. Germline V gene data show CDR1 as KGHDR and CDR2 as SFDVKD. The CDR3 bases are TGTGCCACCAGTGACCTAGCGGGGGCCACCTACAATGAGCAGTTCTTC. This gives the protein CATSDLAGATYNEQFF.

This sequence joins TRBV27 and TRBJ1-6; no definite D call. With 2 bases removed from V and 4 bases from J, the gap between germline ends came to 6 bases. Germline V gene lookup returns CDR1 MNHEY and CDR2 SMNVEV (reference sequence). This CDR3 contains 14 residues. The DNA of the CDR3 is TGTGCCAGCAGTTTAGAGGGATATAATTCACCCCTCCACTTT. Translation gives CASSLEGYNSPLHF.